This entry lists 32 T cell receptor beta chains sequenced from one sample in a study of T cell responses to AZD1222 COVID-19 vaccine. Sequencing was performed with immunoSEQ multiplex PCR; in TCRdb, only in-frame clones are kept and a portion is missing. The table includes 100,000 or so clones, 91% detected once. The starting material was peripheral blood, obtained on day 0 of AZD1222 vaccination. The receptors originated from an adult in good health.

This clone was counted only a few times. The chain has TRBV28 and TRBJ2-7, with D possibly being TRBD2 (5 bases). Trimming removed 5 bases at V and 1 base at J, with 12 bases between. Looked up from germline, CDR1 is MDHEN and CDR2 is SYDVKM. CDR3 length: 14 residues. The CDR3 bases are TGTGCCAGCAGTACGCCGGGAAGGTCCTACGAGCAGTACTTC. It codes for CASSTPGRSYEQYF. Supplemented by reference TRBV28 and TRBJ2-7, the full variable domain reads DVKVTQSSRYLVKRTGEKVFLECVQDMDHENMFWYRQDPGLGLRLIYFSYDVKMKEKGDIPEGYSVSREKKERFSLILESASTNQTSMYLCASSTPGRSYEQYFGPGTRLTVT.

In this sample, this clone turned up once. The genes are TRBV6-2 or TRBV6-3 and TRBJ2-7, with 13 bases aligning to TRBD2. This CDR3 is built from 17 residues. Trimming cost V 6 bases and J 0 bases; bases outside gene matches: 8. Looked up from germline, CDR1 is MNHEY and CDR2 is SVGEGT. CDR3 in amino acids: CASSLTSGGLSSYEQYF. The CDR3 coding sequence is TGTGCCAGCAGCCTGACTAGCGGGGGGCTAAGCTCCTACGAGCAGTACTTC.

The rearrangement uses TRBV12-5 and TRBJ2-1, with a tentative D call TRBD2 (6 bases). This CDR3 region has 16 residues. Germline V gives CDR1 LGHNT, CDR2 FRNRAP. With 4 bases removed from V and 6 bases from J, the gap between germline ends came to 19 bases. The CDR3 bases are TGTGCTAGTGGTTCGGGGGTGGCAGGGACGGGCAATGAGCAGTTCTTC. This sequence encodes CASGSGVAGTGNEQFF.

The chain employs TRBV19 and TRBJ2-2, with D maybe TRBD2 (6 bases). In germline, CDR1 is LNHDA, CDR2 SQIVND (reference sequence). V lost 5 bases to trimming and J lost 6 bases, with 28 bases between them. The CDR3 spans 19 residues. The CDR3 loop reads CASSSGGVGSFRRAGELFF. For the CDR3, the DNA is TGTGCCAGTAGTTCTGGAGGGGTGGGAAGCTTTAGACGTGCCGGGGAGCTGTTTTTT.

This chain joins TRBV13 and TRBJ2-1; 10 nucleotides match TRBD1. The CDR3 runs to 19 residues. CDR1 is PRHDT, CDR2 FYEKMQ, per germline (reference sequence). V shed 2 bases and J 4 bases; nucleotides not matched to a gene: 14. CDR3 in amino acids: CASSLMMDSGTGDYNEQFF. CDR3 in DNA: TGTGCCAGCAGCTTAATGATGGATTCCGGGACAGGGGATTACAATGAGCAGTTCTTC.

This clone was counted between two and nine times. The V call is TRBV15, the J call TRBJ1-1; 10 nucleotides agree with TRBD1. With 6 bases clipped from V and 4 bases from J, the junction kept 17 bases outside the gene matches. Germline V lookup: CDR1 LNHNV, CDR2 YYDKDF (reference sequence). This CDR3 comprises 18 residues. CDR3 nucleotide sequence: TGTGCCACCAGGCCCATCTCCGGACAGGGGGGTGTGGGCACTGAAGCTTTCTTT. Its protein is CATRPISGQGGVGTEAFF.

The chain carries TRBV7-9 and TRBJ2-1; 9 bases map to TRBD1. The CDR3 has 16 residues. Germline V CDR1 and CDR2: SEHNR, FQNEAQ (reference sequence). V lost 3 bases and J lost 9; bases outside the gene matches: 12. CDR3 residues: CASSFGRQGGRSEQFF. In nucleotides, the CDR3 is TGTGCCAGCAGCTTTGGTAGACAGGGGGGACGGAGTGAGCAGTTCTTC.

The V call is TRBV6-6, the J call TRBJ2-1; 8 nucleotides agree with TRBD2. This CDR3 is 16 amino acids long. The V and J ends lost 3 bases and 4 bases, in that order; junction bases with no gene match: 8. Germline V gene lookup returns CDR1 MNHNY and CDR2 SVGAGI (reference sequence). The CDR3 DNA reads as TGTGCCAGCAGTTATCCCGGGGGGGGACTTTACAATGAGCAGTTCTTC. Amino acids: CASSYPGGGLYNEQFF.

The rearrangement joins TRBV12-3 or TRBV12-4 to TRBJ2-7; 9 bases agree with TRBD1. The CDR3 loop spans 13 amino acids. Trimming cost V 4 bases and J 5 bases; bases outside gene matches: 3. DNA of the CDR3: TGTGCCAGCAGTTCCGGGACAGGGAACGAGCAGTACTTC. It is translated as CASSSGTGNEQYF.

CDR3 nucleotides: TGTGCCAGCAGCCTTTGGACAGGGGGTGGAAACACCATATATTTT. This sequence encodes CASSLWTGGGNTIYF. The genes are TRBV7-2 and TRBJ1-3, with 10 bases lining up with TRBD1. Germline assignment: CDR1 SGHTA and CDR2 FQGNSA. The CDR3 has 15 amino acids. J lost 3 bases, V lost 5 bases, and 4 bases had no gene match. Filled out from reference TRBV7-2 and TRBJ1-3, the complete variable domain reads GAGVSQSPSNKVTEKGKDVELRCDPISGHTALYWYRQSLGQGLEFLIYFQGNSAPDKSGLPSDRFSAERTGGSVSTLTIQRTQQEDSAVYLCASSLWTGGGNTIYFGEGSWLTVV.

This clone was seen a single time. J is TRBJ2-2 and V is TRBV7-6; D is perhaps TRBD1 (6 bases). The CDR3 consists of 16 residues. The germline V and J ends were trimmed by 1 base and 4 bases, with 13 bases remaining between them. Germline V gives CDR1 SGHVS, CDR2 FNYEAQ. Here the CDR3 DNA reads TGTGCCAGCAGCTTAGAACTTCCAGGGGTCACCGGGGAGCTGTTTTTT. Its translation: CASSLELPGVTGELFF.

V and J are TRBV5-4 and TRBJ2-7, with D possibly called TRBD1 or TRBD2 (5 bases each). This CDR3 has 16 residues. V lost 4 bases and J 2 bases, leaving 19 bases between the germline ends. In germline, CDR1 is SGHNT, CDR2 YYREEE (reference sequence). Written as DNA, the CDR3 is TGTGCCAGCAGCCCAGACCCAGTGAGAGGGGCCTACGAGCAGTACTTC. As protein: CASSPDPVRGAYEQYF.

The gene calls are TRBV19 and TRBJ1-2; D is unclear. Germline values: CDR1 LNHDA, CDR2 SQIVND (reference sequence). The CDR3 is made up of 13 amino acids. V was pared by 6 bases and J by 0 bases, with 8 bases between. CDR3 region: CASSPFPNYGYTF. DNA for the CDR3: TGTGCCAGTAGCCCTTTCCCTAACTATGGCTACACCTTC.

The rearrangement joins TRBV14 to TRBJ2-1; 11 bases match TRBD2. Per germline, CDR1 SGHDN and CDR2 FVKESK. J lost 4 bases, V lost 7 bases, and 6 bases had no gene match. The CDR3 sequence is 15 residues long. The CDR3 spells CASKPSGGPYNEQFF. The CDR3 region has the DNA TGTGCCAGCAAGCCTAGCGGGGGGCCTTACAATGAGCAGTTCTTC.

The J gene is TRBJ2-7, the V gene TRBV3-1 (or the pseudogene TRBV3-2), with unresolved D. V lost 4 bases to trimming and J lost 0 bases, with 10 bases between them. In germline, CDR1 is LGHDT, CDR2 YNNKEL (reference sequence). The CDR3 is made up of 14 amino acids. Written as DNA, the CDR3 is TGTGCCAGCAGCCTACTGATTAACTCCTACGAGCAGTACTTC. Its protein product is CASSLLINSYEQYF.

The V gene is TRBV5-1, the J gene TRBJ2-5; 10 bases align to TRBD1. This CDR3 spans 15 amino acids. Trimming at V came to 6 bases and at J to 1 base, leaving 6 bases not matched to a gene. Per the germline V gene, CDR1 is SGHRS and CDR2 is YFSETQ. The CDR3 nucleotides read TGCGCCAGCAACTACGGGACAGGGGTCCAAGAGACCCAGTACTTC. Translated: CASNYGTGVQETQYF.

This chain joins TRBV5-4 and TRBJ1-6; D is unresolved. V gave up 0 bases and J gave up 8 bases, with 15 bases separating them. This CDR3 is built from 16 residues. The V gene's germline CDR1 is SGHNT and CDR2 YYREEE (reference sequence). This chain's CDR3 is CASSLEDGRGYSPLHF. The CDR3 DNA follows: TGTGCCAGCAGCTTGGAAGACGGCCGGGGTTATTCACCCCTCCACTTT. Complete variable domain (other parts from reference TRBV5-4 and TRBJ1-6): ETGVTQSPTHLIKTRGQQVTLRCSSQSGHNTVSWYQQALGQGPQFIFQYYREEENGRGNFPPRFSGLQFPNYSSELNVNALELDDSALYLCASSLEDGRGYSPLHFGNGTRLTVT.

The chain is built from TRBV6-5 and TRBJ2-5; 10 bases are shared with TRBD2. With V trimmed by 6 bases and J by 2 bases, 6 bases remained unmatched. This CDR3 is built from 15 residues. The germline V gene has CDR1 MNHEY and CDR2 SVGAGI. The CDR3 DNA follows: TGTGCCAGCAGCCGGACTAGCGGTTCACAAGAGACCCAGTACTTC. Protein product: CASSRTSGSQETQYF.

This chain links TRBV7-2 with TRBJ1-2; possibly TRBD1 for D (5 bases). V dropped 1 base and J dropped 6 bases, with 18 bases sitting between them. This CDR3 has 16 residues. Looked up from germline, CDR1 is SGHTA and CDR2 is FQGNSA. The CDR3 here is CASSLDPRVPGHGYTF. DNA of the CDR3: TGTGCCAGCAGCTTAGATCCGCGTGTACCGGGACATGGCTACACCTTC.

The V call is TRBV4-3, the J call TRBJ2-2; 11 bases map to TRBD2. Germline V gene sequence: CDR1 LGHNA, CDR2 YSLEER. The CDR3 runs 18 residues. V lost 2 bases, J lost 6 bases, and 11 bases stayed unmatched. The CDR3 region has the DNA TGCGCCAGCAGCCAACGGCTAGCGGGGGGAGGGTCGGCCGGGGAGCTGTTTTTT. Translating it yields CASSQRLAGGGSAGELFF.

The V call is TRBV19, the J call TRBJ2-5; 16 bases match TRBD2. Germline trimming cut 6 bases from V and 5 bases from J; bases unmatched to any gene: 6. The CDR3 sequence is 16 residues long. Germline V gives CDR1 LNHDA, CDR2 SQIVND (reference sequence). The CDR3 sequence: CASSWGLAGGPETQYF. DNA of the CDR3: TGTGCCAGTAGCTGGGGACTAGCGGGGGGGCCGGAGACCCAGTACTTC. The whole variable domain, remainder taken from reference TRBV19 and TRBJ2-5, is DGGITQSPKYLFRKEGQNVTLSCEQNLNHDAMYWYRQDPGQGLRLIYYSQIVNDFQKGDIAEGYSVSREKKESFPLTVTSAQKNPTAFYLCASSWGLAGGPETQYFGPGTRLLVL.

The CDR3 loop reads CASSLTGSERSPLHF. The CDR3 DNA sequence: TGTGCCAGCAGCTTAACCGGATCTGAGCGGTCACCCCTCCACTTT. V is TRBV7-3 and J is TRBJ1-6; D is uncertain. Germline CDR1 SGHTA, CDR2 FQGTGA. The CDR3 sequence is 15 residues long. Between the trimmed V and J ends, which lost 0 bases and 10 bases, there was a span of 13 bases.

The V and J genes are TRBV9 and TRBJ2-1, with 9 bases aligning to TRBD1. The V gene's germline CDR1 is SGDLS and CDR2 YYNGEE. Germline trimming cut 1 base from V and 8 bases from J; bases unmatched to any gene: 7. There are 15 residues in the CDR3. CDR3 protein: CASSVTGTGLDEQFF. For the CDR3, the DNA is TGTGCCAGCAGCGTAACCGGGACAGGGCTGGATGAGCAGTTCTTC. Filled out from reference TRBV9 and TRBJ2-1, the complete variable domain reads DSGVTQTPKHLITATGQRVTLRCSPRSGDLSVYWYQQSLDQGLQFLIQYYNGEERAKGNILERFSAQQFPDLHSELNLSSLELGDSALYFCASSVTGTGLDEQFFGPGTRLTVL.

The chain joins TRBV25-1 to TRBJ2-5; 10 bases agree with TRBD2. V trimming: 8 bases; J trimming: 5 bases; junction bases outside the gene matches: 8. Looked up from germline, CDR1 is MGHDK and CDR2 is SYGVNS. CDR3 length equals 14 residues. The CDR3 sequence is CASSRAGGLETQYF. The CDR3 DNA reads TGTGCCAGCTCTCGAGCGGGGGGGCTGGAGACCCAGTACTTC.

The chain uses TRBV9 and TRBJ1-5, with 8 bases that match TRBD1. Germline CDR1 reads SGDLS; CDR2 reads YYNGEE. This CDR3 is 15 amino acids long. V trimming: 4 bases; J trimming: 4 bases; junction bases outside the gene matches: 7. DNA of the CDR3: TGTGCCAGCAGCCGTGCGGACAGGGCTAATCAGCCCCAGCATTTT. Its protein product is CASSRADRANQPQHF.

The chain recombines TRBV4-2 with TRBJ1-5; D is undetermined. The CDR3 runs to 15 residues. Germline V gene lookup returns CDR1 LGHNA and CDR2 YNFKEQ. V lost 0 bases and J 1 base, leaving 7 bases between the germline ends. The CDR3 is CASSQDMGSNQPQHF. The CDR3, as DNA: TGTGCCAGCAGCCAAGATATGGGGAGCAATCAGCCCCAGCATTTT.

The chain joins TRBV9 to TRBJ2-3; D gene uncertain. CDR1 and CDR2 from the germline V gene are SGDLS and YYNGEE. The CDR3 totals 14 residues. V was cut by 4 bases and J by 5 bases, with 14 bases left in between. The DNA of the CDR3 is TGTGCCAGCAGCCCCCTCGCGGCTTTAGATACGCAGTATTTT. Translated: CASSPLAALDTQYF.

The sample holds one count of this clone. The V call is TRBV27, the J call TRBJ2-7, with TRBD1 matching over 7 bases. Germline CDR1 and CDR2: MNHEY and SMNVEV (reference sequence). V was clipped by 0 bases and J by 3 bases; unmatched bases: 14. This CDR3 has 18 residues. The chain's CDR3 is CASSLSGQPGGFFYEQYF. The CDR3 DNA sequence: TGTGCCAGCAGTTTATCTGGACAGCCAGGGGGTTTTTTCTACGAGCAGTACTTC.

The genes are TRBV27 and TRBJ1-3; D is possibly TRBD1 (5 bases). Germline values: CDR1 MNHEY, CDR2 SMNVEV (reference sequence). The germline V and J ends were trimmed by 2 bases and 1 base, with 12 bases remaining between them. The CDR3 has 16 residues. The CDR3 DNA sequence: TGTGCCAGCAGTTTAACAGACCCAGGGTCTGGAAACACCATATATTTT. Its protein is CASSLTDPGSGNTIYF.

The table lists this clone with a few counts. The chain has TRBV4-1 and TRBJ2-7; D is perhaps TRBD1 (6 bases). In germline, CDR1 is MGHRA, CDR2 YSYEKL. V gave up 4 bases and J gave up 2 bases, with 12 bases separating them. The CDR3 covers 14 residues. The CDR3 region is CASSLGDTAYEQYF. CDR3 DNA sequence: TGCGCCAGCAGCCTCGGGGACACAGCCTACGAGCAGTACTTC.

CDR3 nucleotides: TGTGCCAGCAGCTCCAGGACAGGGATCAGGACCGGGGAGCTGTTTTTT. It encodes CASSSRTGIRTGELFF. The chain joins TRBV7-2 to TRBJ2-2; TRBD1 agrees at 8 bases. V dropped 4 bases and J dropped 5; count of bases not matched to a gene: 9. Germline CDR1 reads SGHTA; CDR2 reads FQGNSA. This CDR3 is built from 16 residues.

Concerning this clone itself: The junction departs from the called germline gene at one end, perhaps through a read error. The DNA for the CDR3 is TGTGCCAGCACTTACCGTCCGGGGGTCCAAGAGACCCAGTACTTC. Its translation: CASTYRPGVQETQYF. The chain couples TRBV6-2 or TRBV6-3 to TRBJ2-5; the D gene is possibly TRBD2 (6 bases). Per the germline V gene, CDR1 is MNHEY and CDR2 is SVGEGT. This CDR3 contains 15 residues.